These T cell receptor beta chains were read from a single sample in a study of Tregs in tolerant kidney transplant recipients. Here immunoSEQ multiplex PCR was the method, and the copy in TCRdb shows in-frame clones only, minus some. The table lists around 230,000 clones, around 81% of them singletons. Sample: CD4+ T cells from blood. These receptor sequences come from a human donor in good health. Both conserved end residues are part of each CDR3. D genes are given only for firm matches. Clone size is not always given. Where it is, it says once, few, many or a class for expanded clones.

v_gene	d_gene	j_gene	abundance	CDR3nt	CDR3aa
TRBV11-2	-	TRBJ2-1	-	TGTGCCAGCAGCCCGAGCGGACCTTACAATGAGCAGTTCTTC	CASSPSGPYNEQFF
TRBV5-1	-	TRBJ1-1	-	TGCGCCAGCAGCTATTTCGGCTCGGTCAGATACACTGAAGCTTTCTTT	CASSYFGSVRYTEAFF
TRBV7-9	-	TRBJ2-5	-	TGTGCCAGCAGGTCTGGGACTTCCACACAAGAGACCCAGTACTTC	CASRSGTSTQETQYF
TRBV7-3	TRBD1	TRBJ2-1	-	TGTGCCAGCGGCTTGGGACAGGCGGAATGGAATGAGCAGTTCTTC	CASGLGQAEWNEQFF
TRBV5-1	TRBD1	TRBJ2-5	-	TGCGCCAGCAGCCAAGCCGGGACAGGGGAAGAGACCCAGTACTTC	CASSQAGTGEETQYF
TRBV18	TRBD2	TRBJ2-5	-	TGTGCCAGCTCAGGAACTAGCGGGGGACTCGGAGAGACCCAGTACTTC	CASSGTSGGLGETQYF
TRBV11-2	-	TRBJ1-2	-	TGTGCCAGCAGCCCCGACCTTTACTATGGCTACACCTTC	CASSPDLYYGYTF
TRBV7-6	TRBD2	TRBJ2-3	-	TGTGCCAGCAGCCCCTTGGCAGCGGGGGACACAGATACGCAGTATTTT	CASSPLAAGDTDTQYF
TRBV5-8	-	TRBJ2-3	-	TGTGCCAGCAGCTTGATGGGAACGACAGATACGCAGTATTTT	CASSLMGTTDTQYF
TRBV5-1	-	TRBJ2-7	-	TGCGCCAGCAGCTTGGGCCAGAAATACACCTACGAGCAGTACTTC	CASSLGQKYTYEQYF
TRBV10-3	-	TRBJ2-1	-	TGTGCCATCAGTGATGGACGGGAGAGCAATGAGCAGTTCTTC	CAISDGRESNEQFF
TRBV28	TRBD1	TRBJ1-5	-	TGTGCCAGCAGTTTTTCCCAGGGGGTTCAGCCCCAGCATTTT	CASSFSQGVQPQHF
TRBV2	-	TRBJ2-7	-	TGTGCCAGCAGTAAGACAGCGTTCTCCTACGAGCAGTACTTC	CASSKTAFSYEQYF
TRBV5-4	TRBD2	TRBJ2-4	-	TGTGCCAGCAGCCGCGGCCTAGCGGGGAGCCTAGCCAAAAACATTCAGTACTTC	CASSRGLAGSLAKNIQYF
TRBV30	TRBD1	TRBJ1-4	-	TGTGCCTGGGGACAGGGTACAAGCTCAACTAATGAAAAACTGTTTTTT	CAWGQGTSSTNEKLFF
TRBV5-1	TRBD2	TRBJ2-3	-	TGCGCCAGCAGCTTGGGGACTAGCGGGACGACAGATACGCAGTATTTT	CASSLGTSGTTDTQYF
TRBV6-1	-	TRBJ1-5	once	TGTGCCAGCAGTGTGCGGGAAGGCAATCAGCCCCAGCATTTT	CASSVREGNQPQHF
TRBV11-3	TRBD1	TRBJ2-3	-	TGTGCCAGCAGCTCCCCGGGACAGACAGATACGCAGTATTTT	CASSSPGQTDTQYF
TRBV11-3	-	TRBJ2-1	few	TGTGCCAGCAGCTTGGGGGCGGTTCTGAGCTCCTACAATGAGCAGTTCTTC	CASSLGAVLSSYNEQFF
TRBV29-1	TRBD2	TRBJ2-2	-	TGCAGCGTCGGAGATGGGACCGGGACTATGGGCACCGGGGAGCTGTTTTTT	CSVGDGTGTMGTGELFF
TRBV7-9	TRBD2	TRBJ2-1	-	TGTGCCAGCAGCCCCCGGGAGGGATACAATGAGCAGTTCTTC	CASSPREGYNEQFF
TRBV12-5	TRBD1	TRBJ1-3	few	TGTGCTAGTGGTCCCACTGACAGGGGTGGAAACACCATATATTTT	CASGPTDRGGNTIYF
TRBV25-1	TRBD1	TRBJ1-4	-	TGTGCCAGCAGGGGACAGCTAAATGAAAAACTGTTTTTT	CASRGQLNEKLFF
TRBV6-5	-	TRBJ2-5	-	TGTGCCAGCAGTTATGCTGGGCAAGAGACCCAGTACTTC	CASSYAGQETQYF
TRBV7-9	TRBD2	TRBJ2-5	-	TGTGCCAGCAGTTTCCCCCCCCGGCTAGCGGGCCTTAGAGAGACCCAGTACTTC	CASSFPPRLAGLRETQYF
TRBV18	TRBD1	TRBJ1-5	-	TGTGCCAGCTCACCCGGGACAGGGACCAGCAATCAGCCCCAGCATTTT	CASSPGTGTSNQPQHF
TRBV18	-	TRBJ2-6	-	TGTGCCAGCTCAATACAGGTCTCTGGGGCCAACGTCCTGACTTTC	CASSIQVSGANVLTF
TRBV7-7	TRBD2	TRBJ2-1	-	TGTGCTAGCAGCTTACTAGCGGGGGGTCCCACGGAGCAGTTCTTC	CASSLLAGGPTEQFF